A single sample is the source of the 18 T cell receptor beta chains below, sequenced in a study of cytomegalovirus exposure and HLA in healthy donors (dated 2017 in TCRdb). The library came from the immunoSEQ multiplex PCR assay. The multiplex PCR relied on a mix of 60 forward primers for TCR Vbeta segments and 13 reverse primers for TCR Jbeta segments. Held by TCRdb, this immuneACCESS table contains in-frame sequences only and omits some clones. Under half of the omission traces to an unresolved V gene where checked; the cause of the rest is unknown. The sample records fewer than 90,000 clones, roughly 77% of which are singletons. About 6.8% of the sample rests with the top ten. The sequenced sample consisted of PBMCs. All receptors derive from a human donor in good health.

This sequence joins TRBV18 and TRBJ1-1; perhaps TRBD1 as D (5 bases). V gave up 0 bases and J gave up 1 base, with 12 bases separating them. The CDR3 consists of 16 residues. The germline CDR1 and CDR2 sequences are KGHSH and LQKENI. The CDR3 region is CASSPPGGDPNTEAFF. In DNA, the CDR3 is TGTGCCAGCTCACCACCTGGAGGGGACCCGAACACTGAAGCTTTCTTT.

In its sample, this clone was seen a few times. This chain connects TRBV7-2 to TRBJ2-5; 8 bases map to TRBD1. CDR3 size: 13 residues. Trimming at V came to 4 bases and at J to 5 bases, leaving 3 bases not matched to a gene. CDR1 and CDR2 from the germline V gene are SGHTA and FQGNSA. CDR3 amino acids: CASSYYRGETQYF. In DNA, the CDR3 is TGTGCCAGCAGCTATTACAGGGGGGAGACCCAGTACTTC. The full variable domain, in which reference TRBV7-2 and TRBJ2-5 provide the parts outside the CDR3, is GAGVSQSPSNKVTEKGKDVELRCDPISGHTALYWYRQSLGQGLEFLIYFQGNSAPDKSGLPSDRFSAERTGGSVSTLTIQRTQQEDSAVYLCASSYYRGETQYFGPGTRLLVL.

This chain links TRBV7-9 with TRBJ2-5; tentative D call: TRBD1 (6 bases). The CDR3 runs 16 residues. The germline gives CDR1 SEHNR, CDR2 FQNEAQ (reference sequence). V was trimmed by 1 base and J by 1 base, leaving 13 bases between them. The DNA of the CDR3 is TGTGCCAGCAGCTTAGGGGGGCAGACCATCCAAGAGACCCAGTACTTC. It codes for CASSLGGQTIQETQYF.

This clone was seen more than once but under ten times. The chain carries TRBV29-1 and TRBJ2-3; 8 bases fit TRBD2. The germline CDR1 and CDR2 sequences are SQVTM and ANQGSEA. The trim removed 8 bases at V and 4 bases at J, leaving 11 bases unmatched. This CDR3 spans 14 amino acids. This CDR3 reads CSTPGLGFSDTQYF. The CDR3 nucleotides read TGCAGCACCCCGGGACTAGGATTTTCAGATACGCAGTATTTT.

The chain carries TRBV27 and TRBJ1-6, with 11 bases that match TRBD1. The CDR3 runs 16 residues. The V gene's germline CDR1 is MNHEY and CDR2 SMNVEV (reference sequence). The J segment lost 10 bases and the V segment lost 5 bases, leaving 10 bases of the junction unmatched. The CDR3 region is CASSPRTGGSESPLHF. The CDR3 DNA sequence: TGTGCCAGCAGTCCCCGGACAGGGGGCTCGGAGTCACCCCTCCACTTT.

This clone was seen just once. V and J are TRBV6-6 and TRBJ2-1, with 7 positions matching TRBD1. The CDR3 totals 14 residues. Trimming at V came to 8 bases and at J to 9 bases, leaving 13 bases not matched to a gene. The germline gives CDR1 MNHNY, CDR2 SVGAGI (reference sequence). CDR3 sequence reads: CASGPSGGLSEQFF. CDR3 coding DNA: TGTGCCAGCGGTCCTTCAGGGGGTCTCAGTGAGCAGTTCTTC.

This clone was observed a handful of times. The chain joins TRBV5-4 to TRBJ1-1, with D possibly being TRBD1 (6 bases). Trimming shortened V by 4 bases and J by 4 bases, and 11 bases separated the two germline ends. The germline V gene encodes CDR1 SGHNT and CDR2 YYREEE (reference sequence). The CDR3 totals 13 residues. DNA of the CDR3: TGTGCCAGCAGCAGCACAGGGTTCACTGAAGCTTTCTTT. Its protein is CASSSTGFTEAFF.

The chain uses TRBV11-3 and TRBJ1-1; possibly TRBD1 for D (5 bases). The CDR3 loop spans 13 amino acids. The germline gives CDR1 SGHNT, CDR2 YENEEA. Trimming cost V 3 bases and J 10 bases, with 15 bases left between them. The CDR3 DNA reads TGTGCCAGCAGCTTCAGGGATCCGGGGGGAGCTTTCTTT. This encodes CASSFRDPGGAFF.

The V and J genes are TRBV28 and TRBJ1-5; possibly TRBD1 for D (5 bases). The CDR3 has 14 amino acids. Germline V CDR1 and CDR2: MDHEN, SYDVKM. V was shortened by 5 bases and J by 5 bases, with 13 bases between the two germline ends. CDR3 amino acids: CASSTGQRHQPQHF. The CDR3 DNA reads TGTGCCAGCAGTACCGGACAAAGACATCAGCCCCAGCATTTT.

The chain recombines TRBV7-3 with TRBJ2-3, with 12 bases lining up with TRBD2. Germline V CDR1 and CDR2: SGHTA, FQGTGA. This CDR3 spans 16 amino acids. V was pared by 3 bases and J by 6 bases, with 7 bases of the junction left unmatched. The CDR3 nucleotides read TGTGCCAGCAGCTTCCGAAGACTAGCGGGGGAGGATACGCAGTATTTT. It encodes CASSFRRLAGEDTQYF.

The chain carries TRBV7-8 and TRBJ2-1; 10 bases are shared with TRBD2. The ends lost 6 bases at V and 6 bases at J; junction bases unmatched: 11. In germline, CDR1 is SGHVS, CDR2 FQNEAQ. This CDR3 spans 16 amino acids. In DNA, the CDR3 is TGTGCCAGCAGAAGCCTAGCGGGGGCCACTATCAATGAGCAGTTCTTC. Translating gives CASRSLAGATINEQFF.

The chain carries TRBV27 and TRBJ1-6; no firm D call. Trimming removed 5 bases at V and 2 bases at J, with 10 bases between. The CDR3 is made up of 15 amino acids. Germline loops: CDR1 MNHEY, CDR2 SMNVEV (reference sequence). This CDR3 is CASSLVSPYNSPLHF. The CDR3 bases are TGTGCCAGCAGTCTAGTTAGCCCCTATAATTCACCCCTCCACTTT.

V and J are TRBV29-1 and TRBJ2-5, with D perhaps TRBD2 (5 bases). This CDR3 region has 12 residues. The germline V gene encodes CDR1 SQVTM and CDR2 ANQGSEA. The V gene lost 4 bases and the J gene lost 5 bases, with 11 bases spanning the gap. The DNA of the CDR3 is TGCAGCGTTGGAGGGCCTCATGAGACCCAGTACTTC. It is translated as CSVGGPHETQYF.

The rearrangement uses TRBV4-1 and TRBJ1-2; 8 nucleotides match TRBD1. V lost 4 bases, J lost 5 bases, and 6 bases stayed unmatched. CDR1 is MGHRA, CDR2 YSYEKL, per germline. The CDR3 length is 14 residues. This CDR3 is CASSPQGGTYGYTF. In nucleotides, the CDR3 is TGCGCCAGCAGCCCACAGGGGGGGACTTATGGCTACACCTTC.

The rearrangement links TRBV9 to TRBJ2-3; 11 nucleotides align to TRBD2. This CDR3 is built from 15 residues. Looked up from germline, CDR1 is SGDLS and CDR2 is YYNGEE. V was clipped by 6 bases and J by 6 bases; unmatched bases: 9. For the CDR3, the DNA is TGTGCCAGCAACACTCTAGCGGGGGGCGAGGATACGCAGTATTTT. Amino acids: CASNTLAGGEDTQYF.

Only one count was recorded for this clone. The chain recombines TRBV21-1 with TRBJ2-1; whether TRBD2, the table's D call, matches the DNA was not checked. TRBV21-1 is tagged as a pseudogene. This CDR3 has 17 amino acids. CDR3 DNA: TGTGCCAGCAGCAAGCCCCGGGGTAGGACCCGCATCAATGAGCAGTTCTTC. Translation: CASSKPRGRTRINEQFF.

As DNA, the CDR3 is TGTGCCAGCAGCATAGGACAGGTGTGGGGTGGCTACACCTTC. Translated: CASSIGQVWGGYTF. The V and J genes are TRBV7-2 and TRBJ1-2, with TRBD1 matching 7 bases. The junction had 10 bases not matched to a gene; V was cut back by 5 bases and J by 7 bases. The CDR3 runs 14 residues. Germline CDR1 is SGHTA and CDR2 is FQGNSA.

V gene TRBV10-3 combines with J gene TRBJ2-6; TRBD2 matches at 8 bases. V gave up 2 bases and J gave up 0 bases; unmatched junction bases: 9. Germline CDR1 reads ENHRY; CDR2 reads SYGVKD. This CDR3 contains 19 residues. The DNA for the CDR3 is TGTGCCATCAGTGAGACCCCCGGGAGGGGACGCTCTGGGGCCAACGTCCTGACTTTC. It encodes CAISETPGRGRSGANVLTF.